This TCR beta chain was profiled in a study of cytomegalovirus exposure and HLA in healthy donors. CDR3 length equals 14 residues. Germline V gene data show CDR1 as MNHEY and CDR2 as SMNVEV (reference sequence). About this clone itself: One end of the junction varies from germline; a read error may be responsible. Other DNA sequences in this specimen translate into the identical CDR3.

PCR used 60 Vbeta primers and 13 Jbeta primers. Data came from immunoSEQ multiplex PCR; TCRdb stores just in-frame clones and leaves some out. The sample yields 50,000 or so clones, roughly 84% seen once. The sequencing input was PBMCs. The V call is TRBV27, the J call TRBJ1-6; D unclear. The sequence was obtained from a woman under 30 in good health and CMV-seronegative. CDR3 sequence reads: CASSLAGLGGPLHF. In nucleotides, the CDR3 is TGTGCTAGCAGTTTAGCAGGCCTAGGAGGACCCCTCCACTTT.